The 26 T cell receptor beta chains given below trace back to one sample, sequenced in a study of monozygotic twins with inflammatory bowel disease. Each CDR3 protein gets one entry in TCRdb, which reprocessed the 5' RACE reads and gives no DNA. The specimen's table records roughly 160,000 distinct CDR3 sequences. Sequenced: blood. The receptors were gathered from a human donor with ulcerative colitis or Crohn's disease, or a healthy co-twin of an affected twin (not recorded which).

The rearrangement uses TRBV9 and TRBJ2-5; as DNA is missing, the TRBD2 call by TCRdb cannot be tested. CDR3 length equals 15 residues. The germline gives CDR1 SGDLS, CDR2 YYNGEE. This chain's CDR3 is CASSPRTSGGETQYF. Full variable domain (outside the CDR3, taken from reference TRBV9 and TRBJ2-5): DSGVTQTPKHLITATGQRVTLRCSPRSGDLSVYWYQQSLDQGLQFLIQYYNGEERAKGNILERFSAQQFPDLHSELNLSSLELGDSALYFCASSPRTSGGETQYFGPGTRLLVL.

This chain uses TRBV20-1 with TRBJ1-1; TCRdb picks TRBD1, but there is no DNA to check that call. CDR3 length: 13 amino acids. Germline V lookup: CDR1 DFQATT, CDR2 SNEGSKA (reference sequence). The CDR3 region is CSARRGANTEAFF.

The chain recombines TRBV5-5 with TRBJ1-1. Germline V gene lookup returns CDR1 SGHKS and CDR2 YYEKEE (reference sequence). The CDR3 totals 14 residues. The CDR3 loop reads CASSLARASREAFF. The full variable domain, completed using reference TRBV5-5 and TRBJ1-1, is DAGVTQSPTHLIKTRGQQVTLRCSPISGHKSVSWYQQVLGQGPQFIFQYYEKEERGRGNFPDRFSARQFPNYSSELNVNALLLGDSALYLCASSLARASREAFFGQGTRLTVV.

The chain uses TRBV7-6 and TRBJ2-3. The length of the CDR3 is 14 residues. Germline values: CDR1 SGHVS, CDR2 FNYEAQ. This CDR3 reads CASSLNTGTDTQYF.

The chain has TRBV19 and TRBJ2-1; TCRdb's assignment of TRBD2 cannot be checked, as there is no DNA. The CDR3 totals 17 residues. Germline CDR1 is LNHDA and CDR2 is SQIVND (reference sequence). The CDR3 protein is CASSRSQGLAGDNEQFF.

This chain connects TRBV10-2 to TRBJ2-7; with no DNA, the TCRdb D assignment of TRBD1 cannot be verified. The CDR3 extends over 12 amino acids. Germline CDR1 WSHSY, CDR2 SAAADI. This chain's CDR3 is CASTDSTGEQYF.

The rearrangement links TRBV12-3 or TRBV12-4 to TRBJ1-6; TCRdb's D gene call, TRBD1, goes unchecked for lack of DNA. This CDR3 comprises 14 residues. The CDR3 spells CASSLAGGASPLHF.

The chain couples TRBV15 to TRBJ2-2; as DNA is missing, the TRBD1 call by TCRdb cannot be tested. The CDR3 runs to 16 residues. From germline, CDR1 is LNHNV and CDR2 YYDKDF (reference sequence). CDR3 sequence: CATSRSSGRNTGELFF.

The CDR3: CASSLGQISSYEQYF. The chain recombines TRBV3-1 with TRBJ2-7; TCRdb lists TRBD1, though no DNA is available to test this call. From germline, CDR1 is LGHDT and CDR2 YNNKEL (reference sequence). The CDR3 totals 15 residues.

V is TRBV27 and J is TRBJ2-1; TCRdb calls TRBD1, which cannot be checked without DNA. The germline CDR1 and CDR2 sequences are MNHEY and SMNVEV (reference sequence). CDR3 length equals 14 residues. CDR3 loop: CASFRDRDYNEQFF.

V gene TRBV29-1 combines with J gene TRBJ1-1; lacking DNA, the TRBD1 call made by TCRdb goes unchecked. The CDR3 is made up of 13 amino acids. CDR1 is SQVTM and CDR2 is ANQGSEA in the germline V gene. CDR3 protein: CSVGQQVYTEAFF.

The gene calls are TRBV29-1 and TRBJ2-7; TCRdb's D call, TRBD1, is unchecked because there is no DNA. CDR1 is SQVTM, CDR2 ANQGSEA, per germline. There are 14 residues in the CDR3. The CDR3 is CSVVLRDRGYEQYF.

CDR3 in amino acids: CAISESAHRYSYEQYF. The chain uses TRBV10-3 and TRBJ2-7. This CDR3 comprises 16 residues. Germline assignment: CDR1 ENHRY and CDR2 SYGVKD.

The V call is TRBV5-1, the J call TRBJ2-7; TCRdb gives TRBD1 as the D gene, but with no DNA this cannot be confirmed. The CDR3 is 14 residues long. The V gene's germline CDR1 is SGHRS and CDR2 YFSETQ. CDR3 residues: CASSTGLHPGGQYF.

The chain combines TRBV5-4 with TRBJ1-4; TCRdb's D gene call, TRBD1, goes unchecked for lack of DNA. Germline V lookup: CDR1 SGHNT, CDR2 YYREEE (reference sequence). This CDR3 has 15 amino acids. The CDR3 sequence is CASSPSGGVNEKLFF.

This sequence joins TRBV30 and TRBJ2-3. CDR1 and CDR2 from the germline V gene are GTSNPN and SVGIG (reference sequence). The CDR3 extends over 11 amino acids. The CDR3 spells CAWSVQDTQYF.

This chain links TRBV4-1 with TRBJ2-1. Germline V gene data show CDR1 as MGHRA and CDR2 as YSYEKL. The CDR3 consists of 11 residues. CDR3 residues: CASSQYNEQFF.

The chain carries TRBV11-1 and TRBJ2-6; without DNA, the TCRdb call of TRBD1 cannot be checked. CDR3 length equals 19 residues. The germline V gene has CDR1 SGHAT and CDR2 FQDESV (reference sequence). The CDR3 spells CASSLPRDRGESGANVLTF.

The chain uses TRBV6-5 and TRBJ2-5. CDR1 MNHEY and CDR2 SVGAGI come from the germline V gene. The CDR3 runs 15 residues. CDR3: CASSYSQIQQETQYF.

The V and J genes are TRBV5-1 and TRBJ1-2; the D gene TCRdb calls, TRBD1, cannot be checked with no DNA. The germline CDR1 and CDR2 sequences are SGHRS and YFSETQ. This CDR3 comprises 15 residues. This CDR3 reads CASSLATSGNYGYTF.

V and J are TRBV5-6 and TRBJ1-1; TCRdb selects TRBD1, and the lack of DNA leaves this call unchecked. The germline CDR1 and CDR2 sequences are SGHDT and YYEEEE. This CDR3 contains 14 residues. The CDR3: CASSLAPGGTEAFF.

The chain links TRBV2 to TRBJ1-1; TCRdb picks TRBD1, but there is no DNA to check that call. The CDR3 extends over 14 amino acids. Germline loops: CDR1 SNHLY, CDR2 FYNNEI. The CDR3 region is CAVQGATPNTEAFF.

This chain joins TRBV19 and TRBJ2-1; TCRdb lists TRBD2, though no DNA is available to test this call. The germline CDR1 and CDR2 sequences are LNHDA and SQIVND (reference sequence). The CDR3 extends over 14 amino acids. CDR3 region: CASSIAGGSNEQFF. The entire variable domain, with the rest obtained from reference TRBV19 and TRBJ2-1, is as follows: DGGITQSPKYLFRKEGQNVTLSCEQNLNHDAMYWYRQDPGQGLRLIYYSQIVNDFQKGDIAEGYSVSREKKESFPLTVTSAQKNPTAFYLCASSIAGGSNEQFFGPGTRLTVL.

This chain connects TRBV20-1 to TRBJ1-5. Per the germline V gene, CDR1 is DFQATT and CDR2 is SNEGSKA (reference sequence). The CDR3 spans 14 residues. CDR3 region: CSAAPGRGNQPQHF.

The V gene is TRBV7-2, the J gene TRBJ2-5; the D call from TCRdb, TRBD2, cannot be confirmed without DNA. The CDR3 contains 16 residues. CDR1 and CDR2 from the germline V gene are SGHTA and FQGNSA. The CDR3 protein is CASSLGGYFGRETQYF.

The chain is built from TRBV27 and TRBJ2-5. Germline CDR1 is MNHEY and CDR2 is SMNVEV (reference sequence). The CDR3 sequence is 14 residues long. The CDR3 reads CASSLYSMGETQYF.